The source of this T cell receptor beta chain is a study of OX40 agonist ivuxolimab in advanced cancers. This clone was seen once. TCRdb's table, derived via immunoSEQ multiplex PCR, lists solely in-frame clones and lacks some. The data show over 15,000 clones, more than 60% seen once. V was shortened by 5 bases and J by 3 bases, with 4 bases between the two germline ends. The CDR3 has 12 amino acids. Looked up from germline, CDR1 is LNHDA and CDR2 is SQIVND (reference sequence). Sample: CD4+ or CD8+ T cells sorted from blood, taken in a trial of the OX40 agonist ivuxolimab. The TCR originated in an adult with an advanced solid tumor such as melanoma, head and neck, liver or kidney cancer. This chain joins TRBV19 and TRBJ2-2; the D is unclear. CDR3 region: CASSPDTGELFF. CDR3 DNA: TGTGCCAGTAGTCCTGACACCGGGGAGCTGTTTTTT.